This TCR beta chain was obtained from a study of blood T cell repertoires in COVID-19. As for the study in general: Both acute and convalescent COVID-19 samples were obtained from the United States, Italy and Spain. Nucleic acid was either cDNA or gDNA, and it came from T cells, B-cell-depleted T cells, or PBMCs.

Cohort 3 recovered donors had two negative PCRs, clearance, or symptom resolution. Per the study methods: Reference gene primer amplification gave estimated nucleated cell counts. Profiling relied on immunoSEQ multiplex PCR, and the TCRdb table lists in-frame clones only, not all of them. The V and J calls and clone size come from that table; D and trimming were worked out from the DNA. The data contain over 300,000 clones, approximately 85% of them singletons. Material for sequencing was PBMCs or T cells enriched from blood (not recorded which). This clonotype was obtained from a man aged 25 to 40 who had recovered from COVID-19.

DNA of the CDR3: TGTGCCAGCAGCGTAGAAAGCGGTCATGGCTACACCTTC. Its protein product is CASSVESGHGYTF. The chain combines TRBV9 with TRBJ1-2; D is unresolved. CDR1 and CDR2 from the germline V gene are SGDLS and YYNGEE. Trimming removed 0 bases at V and 6 bases at J, with 9 bases between. CDR3 size: 13 residues.